Given below is one T cell receptor (beta chain) in context. Its antigen remains unidentified. This specimen comes from a study of CD8+CD57+ T cells in acquired aplastic anemia. Study-level background: Average DNA yield from sorted CD4+ and CD8+ cells was around 3 ug.

Study-level results: No significant difference in CD8+ Simpson's diversity was found between patients and controls. Found in both controls and patients were approximately 29 CD8+ CDR3 sequences.

The germline gives CDR1 DFQATT, CDR2 SNEGSKA (reference sequence). After removal of 0 bases from V and 4 bases from J, the junction contained 5 bases not matched to a gene. The CDR3 consists of 15 residues. TCR beta VDJ and CDR3 were profiled, and genomic DNA was the template. TCRdb ran MiXCR on the reads and lists one entry per CDR3 protein. The table includes 150,000 to 200,000 distinct CDR3 sequences, around three fifths detected once. The sequence came from a human donor with severe aplastic anemia or a healthy control (not recorded which). The chain uses TRBV20-1 and TRBJ2-7; 11 positions agree with TRBD2. Sequencing used sorted CD4+, CD8+, or CD8+CD57+ T cells (not recorded which) from PBMCs. CDR3 protein: CSARDRTSGYYEQYF. The CDR3 nucleotides are TGCAGTGCTAGAGATCGGACTAGCGGGTATTACGAGCAGTACTTC.